This TCR beta chain emerged from a study of cytomegalovirus exposure and HLA in healthy donors. Looking at the study overall: Researchers previously reported finding about 110 million unique TCR beta sequences from 170 million or so T cells. Findings and limits, study-wide: Rarity held for most TCR sequences, but there were some public TCRs that occurred in many donors.

The germline CDR1 and CDR2 sequences are MNHNS and SASEGT. This CDR3 spans 15 amino acids. J lost 7 bases, V lost 6 bases, and 12 bases had no gene match. Details on this clone: Its antigen remains unknown.

PCR involved 60 Vbeta and 13 Jbeta primers. TCRdb's copy holds only in-frame clones and misses some; the assay was immunoSEQ multiplex PCR. The sample has approximately 200,000 clones, 79% seen once. The chain is built from TRBV6-1 and TRBJ2-1; TRBD2 agrees at 7 bases. The TCR sequence derives from a girl under 18 in good health and CMV-seropositive. Material: PBMCs. CDR3 loop: CASSPGGTGPNEQFF. The DNA of the CDR3 is TGTGCCAGCAGCCCCGGGGGGACTGGCCCGAATGAGCAGTTCTTC.